This T cell receptor (beta chain) derives from a study of T cell clonality in common variable immunodeficiency. Overall study results and limits: Common variable immunodeficiency TCR beta sequences reportedly had fewer deletions and N-nucleotide insertions. Authors noted CVID clonality's cause needs subpopulation repertoire sequencing.

Produced via immunoSEQ multiplex PCR; TCRdb's table is partial and in-frame only. The sample has roughly 42,000 clones, none seen only once. The CDR3 has 17 residues. Looked up from germline, CDR1 is SGHVS and CDR2 is FQNEAQ. V trimming: 2 bases; J trimming: 4 bases; junction bases outside the gene matches: 8. Concerning this clone itself: The antigen remains unidentified. The CDR3 end falls 3 residues outside the read, so it is completed with the germline J gene.

The chain is built from TRBV7-8 and TRBJ2-3; 11 nucleotides line up with TRBD1. Sequencing input: peripheral blood mononuclear cells. The receptor's source is a human donor with common variable immunodeficiency. The CDR3 DNA, read in part, is TGTGCCAGCAGCTTATTCATGGGACAGGGGGTCTCAGATACG. This sequence encodes CASSLFMGQGVSDT. The whole CDR3 protein reads CASSLFMGQGVSDTQYF.